This T cell receptor (beta chain) comes out of a study of blood T cell repertoires in COVID-19. Overall study: Donors in the United States, Italy and Spain gave samples during acute or convalescent COVID-19. T cells, B-cell-depleted T cells, or PBMCs provided the cDNA or gDNA that served as material.

This CDR3 has 16 amino acids. The J segment lost 0 bases and the V segment lost 2 bases, leaving 8 bases of the junction unmatched. Germline values: CDR1 SGHRS, CDR2 YFSETQ. Followed longitudinally, the Seattle patients had been enrolled during active infection. Per the original data handling: Reference gene primer amplification gave estimated nucleated cell counts. TCRdb's table, derived via immunoSEQ multiplex PCR, lists solely in-frame clones and lacks some. Clone size and the V and J calls come from that table; the DNA yielded D and trimming. The sample lists over 400,000 clones, roughly 91% occurring once.

The V call is TRBV5-1, the J call TRBJ2-7; 7 bases are shared with TRBD1. Source material: peripheral blood. The sequence was obtained from a woman between 45 and 65 years old with COVID-19, enrolled during active disease. CDR3 protein: CASSLRGRDSSYEQYF. In DNA, the CDR3 is TGCGCCAGCAGCTTACGAGGAAGGGACAGCTCCTACGAGCAGTACTTC.